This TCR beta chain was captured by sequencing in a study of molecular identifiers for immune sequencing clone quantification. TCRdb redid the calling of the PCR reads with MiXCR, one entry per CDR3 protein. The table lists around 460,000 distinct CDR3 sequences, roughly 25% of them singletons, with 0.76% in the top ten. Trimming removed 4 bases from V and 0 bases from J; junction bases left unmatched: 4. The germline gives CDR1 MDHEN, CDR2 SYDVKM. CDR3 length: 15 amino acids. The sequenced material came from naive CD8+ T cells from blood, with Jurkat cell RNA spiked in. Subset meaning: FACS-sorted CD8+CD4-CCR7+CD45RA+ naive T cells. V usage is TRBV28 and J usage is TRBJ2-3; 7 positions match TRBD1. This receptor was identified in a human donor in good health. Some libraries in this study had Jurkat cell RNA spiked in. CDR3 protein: CASSWSDRSTDTQYF. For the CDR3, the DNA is TGTGCCAGCAGTTGGTCGGACAGGAGCACAGATACGCAGTATTTT.